This T cell receptor beta chain was observed in a study of CD8 T cells in ankylosing spondylitis. This CDR3 has 16 residues. CDR1 is SSHAT, CDR2 FNYEAQ, per germline (reference sequence). Scientists made TCR beta libraries using quantitative 5'-RACE with molecular barcodes. TCRdb independently ran MiXCR on the 5' RACE reads; one entry per CDR3 protein. The data contain fewer than 250,000 distinct CDR3 sequences, about 30% of them singletons. Notes on this clonotype: The target antigen is unknown. Relative to the germline gene, one junction end is altered; a read error may explain this.

Study-wide findings and caveats: It was reported that disease-linked clones were significantly enriched in matched ankylosing spondylitis synovial fluid. There was a TCR beta motif, made of several highly homologous variants, that appeared characteristic of ankylosing spondylitis blood.

The sequencing sample was made of blood, either unsorted or a sorted T cell fraction (not recorded which). This sequence joins TRBV7-7 and TRBJ2-3; D is perhaps TRBD1 (6 bases). The sequence came from a male donor with ankylosing spondylitis or in good health (not recorded which). In DNA, the CDR3 is TGTGCTAGCAGCCCCGGGACACTCCAAAGCACAGATACGCAGTATTTT. Encoded protein: CASSPGTLQSTDTQYF.